This TCR beta chain stems from a study of T cells in Graves' hyperthyroidism and ophthalmopathy. Overall study findings and caveats: Most clonotypes expanded in the thyroid (above 0.001) were also present in blood.

A patient was excluded if there was uncontrolled infection, other autoimmune disease, pregnancy or lactation. It was at first hyperthyroidism diagnosis, before any ophthalmopathy symptoms, that the blood sample was taken. PBMCs stemmed from around 10 ml fresh peripheral blood. The V and J ends lost 5 bases and 5 bases, in that order; junction bases with no gene match: 7. Germline assignment: CDR1 SGHVS and CDR2 FQNEAQ. CDR3 length: 16 residues. From RNA transcripts, TCR beta CDR3 regions were amplified. Researchers ran a first-round RT-PCR on the TCR CDR3 using the HTBI primer set. TCRdb re-derived calls from the multiplex PCR reads in MiXCR, one entry per CDR3 protein. The sample carries a few hundred thousand distinct CDR3 sequences, around 13% recorded once. This clonotype has ten or more counts. Its antigen is unidentified.

The rearrangement uses TRBV7-8 and TRBJ2-5, with 14 bases lining up with TRBD2. This receptor was identified in a woman aged 25 to 45 with Graves' hyperthyroidism that later progressed to Graves' ophthalmopathy. Sequenced sample: blood. CDR3 bases: TGTGCCAGCAGCCAGACTAGCGGGAGGGCCCGGGAGACCCAGTACTTC. Protein sequence: CASSQTSGRARETQYF.